This record concerns one TCR beta chain sequence. Antigen: not known. This table comes from immunoSEQ multiplex PCR, and its TCRdb copy is limited to in-frame clones, with some not included. The profile shows 90,000 to 95,000 clones, 83% of them singletons. This sample stems from a study of a mutant IDH1 vaccine in newly diagnosed glioma. As for the study in general: Patients arrived already treated with radiotherapy, temozolomide, or both, most having had both. Study findings and constraints: Detectable vaccine-induced immune responses arose in about 93% of patients.

The time point: baseline, week 1 (first vaccination visit). Treatment: pre-vaccination baseline after standard-of-care therapy. Looked up from germline, CDR1 is SGHNT and CDR2 is YYREEE (reference sequence). V was pared by 7 bases and J by 2 bases, with 12 bases between. The CDR3 has 13 residues. This receptor was identified in a woman in her 50s with glioma. The chain uses TRBV5-4 and TRBJ1-2; D gene uncertain. The sample was PBMCs, taken from a glioma patient treated with radiotherapy, temozolomide or both. The CDR3, as DNA: TGTGCCAGCGCGCCGGATACGAACTATGGCTACACCTTC. Translated, it gives CASAPDTNYGYTF.